A few counts support the clone carrying this T cell receptor (beta chain). The data originate from a study of blood T cell repertoires in COVID-19. Overall study: Nucleic acid was either cDNA or gDNA, and it came from T cells, B-cell-depleted T cells, or PBMCs.

In the original processing: Amplification of reference gene primers provided the estimated nucleated cell counts. The protocol was immunoSEQ multiplex PCR, while the TCRdb copy is restricted to in-frame clones and leaves out a portion. That table furnishes V, J and clone size, whereas the DNA furnished D and trimming. This table holds 290,000 or so clones, around 86% found once. This CDR3 has 14 amino acids. In germline, CDR1 is LNHDA, CDR2 SQIVND (reference sequence). Trimming cost V 5 bases and J 5 bases; bases outside gene matches: 5. Allocation to cohorts depended on clinical history reported by the participants.

The chain couples TRBV19 to TRBJ1-5; 8 nucleotides match TRBD1. The clonotype was recovered from a woman aged 18-29 years who had recovered from COVID-19. The sample was PBMCs or T cells enriched from blood (not recorded which). CDR3 bases: TGTGCCAGTAGTCAGGGGGCAATCCATCAGCCCCAGCATTTT. Encoded protein: CASSQGAIHQPQHF.